This T cell receptor beta chain appears in the sequencing data of a study of T cell changes during pregnancy in multiple sclerosis. Trimming pared 0 bases from V and 1 base from J, leaving 14 bases between. The CDR3 extends over 17 amino acids. Germline loops: CDR1 SGDLS, CDR2 YYNGEE. Measured with immunoSEQ multiplex PCR; TCRdb has only the in-frame clones, and not every one. This sample has about 35,000 clones, with around 93% found just once. The chain employs TRBV9 and TRBJ1-3, with TRBD1 as a possible D gene (5 bases). The TCR was taken from a female donor with multiple sclerosis, enrolled in a pregnancy study. Sequencing was performed on CD4+ T cells from peripheral blood mononuclear cells, taken in the first trimester of pregnancy. The CDR3 spells CASSVVGGTLSGNTIYF. The CDR3 DNA follows: TGTGCCAGCAGCGTAGTAGGCGGGACGCTATCTGGAAACACCATATATTTT. The full variable domain, in which reference TRBV9 and TRBJ1-3 provide the parts outside the CDR3, is DSGVTQTPKHLITATGQRVTLRCSPRSGDLSVYWYQQSLDQGLQFLIQYYNGEERAKGNILERFSAQQFPDLHSELNLSSLELGDSALYFCASSVVGGTLSGNTIYFGEGSWLTVV.